This T cell receptor (beta chain) was found in a study of cytomegalovirus exposure and HLA in healthy donors. Germline CDR1 LGHNA, CDR2 YSLEER. V lost 1 base to trimming and J lost 8 bases; unmatched junction nucleotides: 7. The CDR3 is 16 residues long. Notes on the study in general: Three CMV-associated chains proved CMV antigen-specific in vitro.

Concerning this clone itself: The antigen remains undetermined.

PCR was performed using 60 Vbeta and 13 Jbeta primers. The protocol was immunoSEQ multiplex PCR, while the TCRdb copy is restricted to in-frame clones and leaves out a portion. Among 65,000 to 95,000 clones listed, approximately 80% were seen once. The chain recombines TRBV4-3 with TRBJ2-1; 11 positions match TRBD2. Sample: PBMCs. The clonotype originates from a human donor in good health. CDR3 sequence (DNA): TGCGCCAGCAGCCAAGTCCTAGCGGGGGGCGGAGATGAGCAGTTCTTC. Its translation is CASSQVLAGGGDEQFF.